This T cell receptor (beta chain) was obtained from a study of blood T cell repertoires in COVID-19. In the original processing: The authors estimated nucleated cell counts from reference gene primer amplification. Only in-frame clones appear in the TCRdb table, and some are missing; sequencing was by immunoSEQ multiplex PCR. V and J calls plus clone size are reproduced from that table; the DNA served to infer D and trimming. The table includes about 180,000 clones, around 80% detected once. With regard to this clone: Other nucleotide sequences from this sample produce the same CDR3.

The J segment lost 10 bases and the V segment lost 4 bases, leaving 6 bases of the junction unmatched. The germline gives CDR1 SGHTA, CDR2 FQGNSA. The CDR3 totals 14 residues. What was sequenced was PBMCs or T cells enriched from blood (not recorded which). V and J are TRBV7-2 and TRBJ2-7; 14 bases agree with TRBD2. The TCR comes from a man between 60 and 70 years old who had been exposed to COVID-19. Here the CDR3 DNA reads TGTGCCAGCAGCTCCCCGGGACTAGCGGGAGAACAGTACTTC. Protein product: CASSSPGLAGEQYF.